The 25 T cell receptor beta chains given below trace back to one sample, sequenced in a study of T cell responses to AZD1222 COVID-19 vaccine. This table comes from immunoSEQ multiplex PCR, and its TCRdb copy is limited to in-frame clones, with some not included. There are approximately 160,000 clones in the sample; roughly nine tenths occur only once, and 1.5% lies in the top ten. Sequencing used peripheral blood, obtained on day 0 of AZD1222 vaccination. Receptors originate from an adult in good health.

This rearrangement joins TRBV9 to TRBJ2-2; D not certain. V was pared by 0 bases and J by 6 bases, with 6 bases between. This CDR3 has 13 residues. Germline V lookup: CDR1 SGDLS, CDR2 YYNGEE. Written as DNA, the CDR3 is TGTGCCAGCAGCGTAGGTGGGGCCGGGGAGCTGTTTTTT. It yields the protein CASSVGGAGELFF.

The chain uses TRBV27 and TRBJ1-6; D ambiguous. Germline V lookup: CDR1 MNHEY, CDR2 SMNVEV (reference sequence). The CDR3 is 13 amino acids. The V end was cut by 7 bases, the J end by 6 bases, with 10 bases between. This CDR3 is CASNAAINSPLHF. The CDR3 nucleotides are TGTGCCAGCAACGCAGCAATTAATTCACCCCTCCACTTT.

This chain uses TRBV9 with TRBJ1-2, with TRBD1 matching 8 bases. The CDR3 contains 14 residues. The germline V gene has CDR1 SGDLS and CDR2 YYNGEE. Losses at the gene ends were 4 bases for V and 3 bases for J; bases not matched to a gene: 5. CDR3 DNA sequence: TGTGCCAGCAGCCCCCGGGACAGGCACTATGGCTACACCTTC. This translates into CASSPRDRHYGYTF.

The chain has TRBV5-6 and TRBJ2-3, with TRBD2 as a possible D gene (6 bases). Germline assignment: CDR1 SGHDT and CDR2 YYEEEE. The CDR3 is made up of 15 amino acids. V lost 4 bases, J lost 2 bases, and 14 bases lay in between. CDR3 amino acids: CASSPGTSYTDTQYF. The CDR3 DNA reads as TGTGCCAGCAGCCCCGGGACTTCCTACACAGATACGCAGTATTTT.

This rearrangement joins TRBV7-6 to TRBJ1-4; tentative D call: TRBD1 (6 bases). This CDR3 has 18 amino acids. CDR1 is SGHVS and CDR2 is FNYEAQ in the germline V gene. V lost 4 bases and J 0 bases, leaving 18 bases between the germline ends. CDR3 protein: CASSSKGGSDATNEKLFF. The CDR3, as DNA: TGTGCCAGCAGCTCAAAAGGGGGGTCGGACGCAACTAATGAAAAACTGTTTTTT.

This chain links TRBV5-6 with TRBJ1-2, with D possibly TRBD1 on 5 matching bases. The CDR3 is 15 amino acids. V lost 4 bases and J lost 5, with 18 bases in between. Germline V CDR1 and CDR2: SGHDT, YYEEEE. CDR3 amino acids: CASSHGDDRSYGYTF. The CDR3 nucleotides read TGTGCCAGCAGCCATGGTGATGACAGATCGTATGGCTACACCTTC.

V and J are TRBV4-1 and TRBJ1-2; D may be TRBD1 (5 bases). V shed 4 bases and J shed 2 bases, with 14 bases lying between them. Germline values: CDR1 MGHRA, CDR2 YSYEKL. This CDR3 has 15 amino acids. This CDR3 is CASSRKIRDNYGYTF. CDR3 nucleotide sequence: TGCGCCAGCAGCCGCAAAATCCGGGACAACTATGGCTACACCTTC.

This chain joins TRBV6-5 and TRBJ2-7; the D gene is possibly TRBD1 (7 bases). The V end lost 6 bases, the J end lost 6 bases, and 12 bases lay between the germline ends. The CDR3 is 12 amino acids. CDR1 is MNHEY and CDR2 is SVGAGI in the germline V gene. CDR3 DNA: TGTGCCAGCAGGTCGCAGGGGGGCGAGCAGTACTTC. This translates into CASRSQGGEQYF.

V gene TRBV6-5 combines with J gene TRBJ1-5; D gene unclear. The CDR3 covers 15 residues. CDR1 and CDR2 (germline): MNHEY, SVGAGI. V was clipped by 6 bases and J by 4 bases, with 16 bases between them. CDR3 loop: CASRKERALNQPQHF. DNA for the CDR3: TGTGCCAGCAGAAAAGAACGGGCACTTAATCAGCCCCAGCATTTT.

The rearrangement uses TRBV27 and TRBJ1-2; weak D call: TRBD1 (5 bases). Deletions cut 5 bases from V and 1 base from J, with 20 bases between. The CDR3 sequence is 17 residues long. CDR1 and CDR2 from the germline V gene are MNHEY and SMNVEV (reference sequence). CDR3 DNA sequence: TGTGCCAGCAGTCCTAGCGAAGCCAGGGTATATAACTATGGCTACACCTTC. Encoded protein: CASSPSEARVYNYGYTF.

Only one count was recorded for this clone. V gene TRBV4-2 combines with J gene TRBJ1-4; 9 nucleotides line up with TRBD1. V trimming: 1 base; J trimming: 2 bases; junction bases outside the gene matches: 2. The CDR3 is 16 amino acids. Germline V gives CDR1 LGHNA, CDR2 YNFKEQ. Written as DNA, the CDR3 is TGTGCCAGCAGCCAAGCCGGGACAGGGACTAATGAAAAACTGTTTTTT. Translated: CASSQAGTGTNEKLFF.

J is TRBJ1-2 and V is TRBV6-4; D might be TRBD1 (5 bases). Trimming left V 3 bases short and J 8 bases short, with 19 bases between. Germline V gives CDR1 MRHNA, CDR2 SNTAGT. The CDR3 runs to 15 residues. DNA of the CDR3: TGTGCCAGCAGTGAGGGACCAGGACGACAAAGGGGCTACACCTTC. Translating gives CASSEGPGRQRGYTF.

This sequence joins TRBV2 and TRBJ2-2; D ambiguous. Trimming took off 6 bases at V and 2 bases at J, with 4 bases between the two ends. The CDR3 has 12 residues. CDR1 and CDR2 (germline): SNHLY, FYNNEI. The CDR3, as DNA: TGTGCCAGCAGCGCTAACACCGGGGAGCTGTTTTTT. Encoded protein: CASSANTGELFF.

For this clone: The sample holds other DNA sequences that translate to the same CDR3. The chain uses TRBV3-1 (or the pseudogene TRBV3-2) and TRBJ2-7, with D hard to call. V was shortened by 0 bases and J by 5 bases, with 5 bases between the two germline ends. The CDR3 runs to 12 residues. The germline gives CDR1 LGHDT, CDR2 YNNKEL (reference sequence). The CDR3 sequence is CASSQEVHEQYF. DNA of the CDR3: TGTGCCAGCAGCCAAGAGGTCCACGAGCAGTACTTC.

V is TRBV10-3 and J is TRBJ1-2; D uncertain. V was trimmed by 0 bases and J by 3 bases, leaving 14 bases between them. The V gene's germline CDR1 is ENHRY and CDR2 SYGVKD. The CDR3 totals 16 residues. Here the CDR3 reads CAISESTGREDYGYTF. For the CDR3, the DNA is TGTGCCATCAGTGAGTCCACCGGGAGGGAGGACTATGGCTACACCTTC.

J is TRBJ1-5 and V is TRBV2, with a possible D match to TRBD1 (5 bases). The CDR3 is made up of 16 amino acids. Germline loops: CDR1 SNHLY, CDR2 FYNNEI. Trimming took off 3 bases at V and 7 bases at J, with 19 bases between the two ends. CDR3 region: CASSESLGTLGQPQHF. CDR3 nucleotides: TGTGCCAGCAGTGAGTCCTTAGGGACCCTAGGGCAGCCCCAGCATTTT.

The rearrangement links TRBV19 to TRBJ1-4; D is perhaps TRBD1 (6 bases). V shed 5 bases and J shed 6 bases, with 13 bases lying between them. This CDR3 is built from 14 residues. CDR1 and CDR2 (germline): LNHDA, SQIVND (reference sequence). This CDR3 reads CASSGTGTYEKLFF. In DNA, the CDR3 is TGTGCCAGTAGTGGCACAGGGACGTATGAAAAACTGTTTTTT. The variable domain in full, with the rest retrieved from reference TRBV19 and TRBJ1-4, is DGGITQSPKYLFRKEGQNVTLSCEQNLNHDAMYWYRQDPGQGLRLIYYSQIVNDFQKGDIAEGYSVSREKKESFPLTVTSAQKNPTAFYLCASSGTGTYEKLFFGSGTQLSVL.

V gene TRBV10-3 combines with J gene TRBJ1-1, with TRBD1 identical over 9 bases. V lost 2 bases to trimming and J lost 0 bases; unmatched junction nucleotides: 4. This CDR3 is built from 16 residues. Germline-derived CDR1 and CDR2 are ENHRY and SYGVKD. CDR3 sequence reads: CAISEKQGAVNTEAFF. CDR3 coding DNA: TGTGCCATCAGTGAGAAACAGGGGGCGGTGAACACTGAAGCTTTCTTT.

The rearrangement joins TRBV6-5 to TRBJ1-5; D might be TRBD1 (5 bases). CDR3 length: 15 amino acids. The V end lost 5 bases, the J end lost 0 bases, and 11 bases lay between the germline ends. The germline V gene has CDR1 MNHEY and CDR2 SVGAGI. The CDR3 sequence is CASSRDRDSNQPQHF. In DNA form, the CDR3 reads TGTGCCAGCAGTCGGGACCGAGATAGCAATCAGCCCCAGCATTTT.

This clone appeared once. The rearrangement uses TRBV19 and TRBJ1-1; D uncertain. The germline V gene encodes CDR1 LNHDA and CDR2 SQIVND (reference sequence). This CDR3 has 13 amino acids. V lost 5 bases, J lost 3 bases, and 10 bases lay in between. The CDR3 sequence: CASSRHGDTEAFF. The CDR3 DNA reads as TGTGCCAGTAGTCGTCATGGGGACACTGAAGCTTTCTTT.

The V call is TRBV19, the J call TRBJ2-2, with D perhaps TRBD1 (5 bases). Trimming pared 6 bases from V and 5 bases from J, leaving 13 bases between. This CDR3 is built from 14 residues. Germline loops: CDR1 LNHDA, CDR2 SQIVND (reference sequence). As DNA, the CDR3 is TGTGCCAGTAGCAGGGAAGTAGTAACCGGGGAGCTGTTTTTT. Translation gives CASSREVVTGELFF. The full variable domain, with the rest looked up from reference TRBV19 and TRBJ2-2, is DGGITQSPKYLFRKEGQNVTLSCEQNLNHDAMYWYRQDPGQGLRLIYYSQIVNDFQKGDIAEGYSVSREKKESFPLTVTSAQKNPTAFYLCASSREVVTGELFFGEGSRLTVL.

The chain carries TRBV5-1 and TRBJ1-2, with D hard to call. V was pared by 4 bases and J by 4 bases, with 17 bases between. CDR1 is SGHRS, CDR2 YFSETQ, per germline. CDR3 length equals 15 residues. This CDR3 reads CASSPWTESRYGYTF. The CDR3 bases are TGCGCCAGCAGCCCATGGACGGAATCACGCTATGGCTACACCTTC.

This chain joins TRBV4-1 and TRBJ1-1, with D possibly being TRBD1 (6 bases). Trimming took off 0 bases at V and 1 base at J, with 12 bases between the two ends. Germline assignment: CDR1 MGHRA and CDR2 YSYEKL. The CDR3 has 16 residues. CDR3 residues: CASSQDPVTGNTEAFF. In nucleotides, the CDR3 is TGCGCCAGCAGCCAAGATCCAGTGACAGGGAACACTGAAGCTTTCTTT.

The chain joins TRBV11-3 to TRBJ1-1; 9 bases line up with TRBD1. V dropped 3 bases and J dropped 6; count of bases not matched to a gene: 8. Germline CDR1 SGHNT, CDR2 YENEEA. This CDR3 comprises 15 residues. This CDR3 reads CASSLTGGTNAEAFF. The DNA for the CDR3 is TGTGCCAGCAGCTTGACAGGGGGTACAAACGCTGAAGCTTTCTTT.

This clone has just one count. The CDR3 here is CASSLTSPGNNEQFF. The CDR3 nucleotides are TGTGCCAGCAGCTTAACTAGTCCCGGTAACAATGAGCAGTTCTTC. The V and J genes are TRBV6-5 and TRBJ2-1, with a tentative D call TRBD2 (5 bases). This CDR3 is built from 15 residues. Germline values: CDR1 MNHEY, CDR2 SVGAGI. The V and J ends lost 6 bases and 5 bases respectively, with 17 bases between them.